This entry lists 12 T cell receptor beta chains sequenced from one sample in a study of tumor-infiltrating lymphocytes in primary liver carcinoma. RNA isolated from unsorted whole blood supplied the blood RNA, with germline DNA also extracted. TCR beta cDNA was made from approximately 540 ng total RNA with a constant-region primer. Libraries for TCR beta were built through three nested multiplex PCR rounds, which together made up a slightly modified ARM-PCR procedure. Use of TRBV1-TRBV30 forward primers with a C-beta reverse primer characterized the first two PCR rounds, which lasted around 9 cycles each. Each CDR3 protein is one row after TCRdb ran MiXCR on the multiplex PCR reads. The sample has approximately 210,000 distinct CDR3 sequences, roughly two thirds seen once; the top ten hold around 7.1%. Material: peripheral blood. These receptors all come from a woman aged 55 to 70 with primary liver carcinoma and hepatitis B virus infection.

The gene calls are TRBV28 and TRBJ2-1; D not certain. This CDR3 is 15 amino acids long. Trimming took 7 bases from V and 6 from J, leaving 19 bases between them. Germline CDR1 MDHEN, CDR2 SYDVKM. CDR3 residues: CASTAEIELCNEQFF. The CDR3 DNA follows: TGTGCCAGCACCGCAGAGATTGAGCTCTGCAATGAGCAGTTCTTC.

Of note for this clonotype: A junction end diverges from the germline sequence, so it may reflect a read error. The V and J genes are TRBV6-5 and TRBJ2-7, with D maybe TRBD2 (5 bases). This CDR3 region has 13 residues. Germline lookup yields CDR1 MNHEY and CDR2 SVGAGI. The CDR3 sequence: CASRRVGPYEQYF. CDR3 nucleotide sequence: TGTGCCAGCCGGCGGGTGGGCCCCTACGAACAGTACTTC.

This clonotype has at least ten counts. The chain employs TRBV6-5 and TRBJ2-3; TRBD2 matches at 9 bases. The CDR3 spans 17 residues. Germline CDR1 MNHEY, CDR2 SVGAGI. The V segment lost 3 bases and the J segment 4 bases; nucleotides outside the gene matches: 11. CDR3 in amino acids: CASSYRASGNRPDTQYF. CDR3 coding DNA: TGTGCCAGCAGTTATAGGGCTAGCGGGAATCGGCCAGATACGCAGTATTTT.

This clonotype came up many times. The J gene is TRBJ2-7, the V gene TRBV6-5; perhaps TRBD2 as D (6 bases). Per germline, CDR1 MNHEY and CDR2 SVGAGI. This CDR3 region has 16 residues. V shed 2 bases and J shed 6 bases, with 20 bases lying between them. The CDR3 DNA sequence: TGTGCCAGCAGTTACCGAGGGGCTAGCGCCCGGGGCGAGCAGTACTTC. It is translated as CASSYRGASARGEQYF.

This clonotype was seen a handful of times. An end of the junction differs from the germline gene, which may be a read error. The V and J genes are TRBV2 and TRBJ1-1, with D possibly matching TRBD1 (5 bases). The V gene's germline CDR1 is SNHLY and CDR2 FYNNEI. CDR3 length: 15 residues. The CDR3 loop reads CASSEMGRGKTEVFF. Here the CDR3 DNA reads TGTGCCAGCAGTGAAATGGGTAGGGGTAAAACTGAAGTTTTCTTT. Full variable domain (outside the CDR3, taken from reference TRBV2 and TRBJ1-1): EPEVTQTPSHQVTQMGQEVILRCVPISNHLYFYWYRQILGQKVEFLVSFYNNEISEKSEIFDDQFSVERPDGSNFTLKIRSTKLEDSAMYFCASSEMGRGKTEVFFGQGTRLTVV.

This clonotype was counted only a few times. A read error is possible here, since a much larger clone lies one base away. This is likely a read error, given that the CDR3 carries no conserved phenylalanine or tryptophan at its end. The DNA for the CDR3 is TGTGCCAGCAGCCAAGACAACGGCGGGGGGACCCAGTACCTC. Translating gives CASSQDNGGGTQYL. The rearrangement joins TRBV4-2 to TRBJ2-5; 7 bases align to TRBD2. This CDR3 region has 14 residues. In germline, CDR1 is LGHNA, CDR2 YNFKEQ. V lost 0 bases, J lost 7 bases, and 5 bases stayed unmatched.

A remark on this clonotype: This may stem from a read error, because a much larger clone lies one nucleotide away. The rearrangement joins TRBV4-2 to TRBJ2-6, with D uncertain. CDR3 size: 16 residues. Germline V gene data show CDR1 as LGHNA and CDR2 as YNFKEQ. V was shortened by 4 bases and J by 3 bases, with 13 bases between the two germline ends. CDR3 loop: CASSRADSFGANVLTF. CDR3 sequence (DNA): TGTGCCAGCAGCCGTGCTGATTCCTTTGGGGCCAACGTCCTGACTTTC.

About this clonotype: As the CDR3 is not closed by the conserved phenylalanine or tryptophan, this likely results from a read error. No DNA is shown, since the ends of the CDR3 on it are uncertain; the CDR3 is the one TCRdb lists. The chain combines TRBV28 with TRBJ2-3; the table's D call of TRBD2 was not tested on the DNA. Germline-derived CDR1 and CDR2 are MDHEN and SYDVKM. The CDR3 length is 13 residues, termini included. CDR3 protein: CASSIGLAGVSRP.

This chain uses TRBV24-1 with TRBJ2-5; possibly TRBD1 or TRBD2 for D (5 bases each). CDR1 and CDR2 from the germline V gene are KGHDR and SFDVKD. V dropped 3 bases and J dropped 0 bases, with 13 bases sitting between them. CDR3 length: 16 residues. The CDR3 coding sequence is TGTGCCACCAGTGATCGGGGCAGGGATTACCAAGAGACCCAGTACTTC. Translating gives CATSDRGRDYQETQYF.

The DNA for the CDR3 is TGTGCCAGTTGCTTGGCCCCGGAAGATACGCAGTATTTT. It translates to CASCLAPEDTQYF. The chain uses TRBV11-3 and TRBJ2-3, with D unclear. This CDR3 spans 13 amino acids. From germline, CDR1 is SGHNT and CDR2 YENEEA. Trimming removed 9 bases at V and 5 bases at J, with 15 bases between. Supplemented by reference TRBV11-3 and TRBJ2-3, the full variable domain reads EAGVVQSPRYKIIEKKQPVAFWCNPISGHNTLYWYLQNLGQGPELLIRYENEEAVDDSQLPKDRFSAERLKGVDSTLKIQPAELGDSAVYLCASCLAPEDTQYFGPGTRLTVL.

V and J are TRBV11-2 and TRBJ2-3; 7 nucleotides align to TRBD2. This CDR3 contains 17 residues. V was clipped by 7 bases and J by 1 base; unmatched bases: 14. From germline, CDR1 is SGHAT and CDR2 FQNNGV. The CDR3 DNA follows: TGTGCCAGCAACCTACCCCCGCGGGAGCATGGCACAGATACGCAGTATTTT. Its protein product is CASNLPPREHGTDTQYF.

The sample holds a few counts of this clonotype. This chain links TRBV12-3 or TRBV12-4 with TRBJ1-1, with D maybe TRBD1 (5 bases). The CDR3 has 13 residues. Deletions cut 6 bases from V and 1 base from J, with 9 bases between. Here the CDR3 DNA reads TGTGCCAGCAGCACGACAGAGAACACTGAAGCTTTCTTT. Translating it yields CASSTTENTEAFF.